The rows below give T cell receptor beta chains drawn from one sample of a study of shared clonotypes between healthy human individuals. Produced via immunoSEQ multiplex PCR; TCRdb's table is partial and in-frame only. The sample carries about 1.5 million clones, roughly 96% recorded once. The sample comprised naive CD4+ T cells sorted from blood. The receptors derive from a man aged 25 to 40 in good health. The CDR3 runs from the conserved cysteine through the conserved F or W. The D gene is left open where the match is weak. For some rows the clone size is stated as once, few or many, or as a class when expanded; others skip it.

cdr3_nt cdr3_aa v_call d_call clone_size j_call
TGTGCCAGCAGTCCGGGACTAGCGCGCACAGATACGCAGTATTTT CASSPGLARTDTQYF TRBV25-1 TRBD2 . TRBJ2-3
TGTGCCATCAGGCTGGCGGGAGGGCCATATGGCGGGGAGCTGTTTTTT CAIRLAGGPYGGELFF TRBV10-3 TRBD2 . TRBJ2-2
TGTGCCAGCAGCCGAACCCCGGACCGGGGGTGGGATCAGCCCCAGCATTTT CASSRTPDRGWDQPQHF TRBV5-8 . . TRBJ1-5
TGCGCCAGCAGCCAACCTGGCCCCCTAAAAGAGACCCAGTACTTC CASSQPGPLKETQYF TRBV4-1 . . TRBJ2-5
TGTGCCATCAGTGAGTCAACAGGGGGGATTAGCAATCAGCCCCAGCATTTT CAISESTGGISNQPQHF TRBV10-3 TRBD1 once TRBJ1-5
TGTGCCAGCAGCGGGGGGTTGGATACGCAGTATTTT CASSGGLDTQYF TRBV6-5 TRBD2 . TRBJ2-3
TGCAGCGTTGAAAGGACAGGGACCGCGGGGGAGCAGTACTTC CSVERTGTAGEQYF TRBV29-1 TRBD1 . TRBJ2-7
TGTGCCAGCTCGCGGGGGGCTAACACTGAAGCTTTCTTT CASSRGANTEAFF TRBV18 . . TRBJ1-1
TGTGCCATCAGTGACTCTGGGACAGCTCGTGAAGCTTTCTTT CAISDSGTAREAFF TRBV10-3 TRBD1 . TRBJ1-1
TGTGCCAGCAGTCTACTAGCGGCCATGACCTACGAGCAGTACTTC CASSLLAAMTYEQYF TRBV28 TRBD2 . TRBJ2-7
TGTGCCAGCAGCAGAGGACAGGGGGCCGAGCAGTACTTC CASSRGQGAEQYF TRBV5-4 TRBD1 . TRBJ2-7
TGTGCCAGCAGTTCCCCGACTAGTCCAGGAGCCTTGGGGACCCAGTACTTC CASSSPTSPGALGTQYF TRBV7-9 . . TRBJ2-5
TGTGCCAGCGACGTCACTGGGAAGACCCAGTACTTC CASDVTGKTQYF TRBV2 . . TRBJ2-5
TGTGCCAGCAGCGTTGGGGGAACCACCTACGAGCAGTACTTC CASSVGGTTYEQYF TRBV9 . . TRBJ2-7
TGCGCCAGCAGCCGGGACAGGGGAACGGAGACCCAGTACTTC CASSRDRGTETQYF TRBV5-1 TRBD1 . TRBJ2-5
TGTGCCAGCAGAAATCCTGGGGGATTGGCCTACGAGCAGTACTTC CASRNPGGLAYEQYF TRBV7-2 . . TRBJ2-7
TGTGCCAGTATTGACTCGGCAGGGCCGCACAATGAGCAGTTCTTC CASIDSAGPHNEQFF TRBV19 . . TRBJ2-1
TGCGCCAGCAGCTTGGGTGTGACAGCGAATGAAAAACTGTTTTTT CASSLGVTANEKLFF TRBV5-1 . . TRBJ1-4
TGTGCCAGCAGCTTGGAAACAGGGGCGGTCTACGAGCAGTACTTC CASSLETGAVYEQYF TRBV5-4 TRBD1 . TRBJ2-7
TGTGCCAGCCGGGGACAGGGAGGCAATCAGCCCCAGCATTTT CASRGQGGNQPQHF TRBV2 TRBD1 . TRBJ1-5
TGTGCCAGCAGCCCGGGGGGGGTACCCTACGAGCAGTACTTC CASSPGGVPYEQYF TRBV11-3 TRBD2 . TRBJ2-7
TGTGCCAGCAGCTCGTCTAGCGGCAATGAGCAGTTCTTC CASSSSSGNEQFF TRBV7-3 TRBD2 . TRBJ2-1
TGTGCCAGCAGCGTTGGTGGAAGGGCAGATACGCAGTATTTT CASSVGGRADTQYF TRBV9 . . TRBJ2-3
TGTGCCAGCAGTTTATGGCAGGGCCAAGGGGGCAATCAGCCCCAGCATTTT CASSLWQGQGGNQPQHF TRBV28 . . TRBJ1-5
TGCGCCAGCAGCTTGAGCCCAGCAGATCCAGAGACCCAGTACTTC CASSLSPADPETQYF TRBV5-1 . . TRBJ2-5
TGTGCCAGCCCGGGGGCGGGAGGAGAGACCCAGTACTTC CASPGAGGETQYF TRBV7-2 TRBD2 once TRBJ2-5